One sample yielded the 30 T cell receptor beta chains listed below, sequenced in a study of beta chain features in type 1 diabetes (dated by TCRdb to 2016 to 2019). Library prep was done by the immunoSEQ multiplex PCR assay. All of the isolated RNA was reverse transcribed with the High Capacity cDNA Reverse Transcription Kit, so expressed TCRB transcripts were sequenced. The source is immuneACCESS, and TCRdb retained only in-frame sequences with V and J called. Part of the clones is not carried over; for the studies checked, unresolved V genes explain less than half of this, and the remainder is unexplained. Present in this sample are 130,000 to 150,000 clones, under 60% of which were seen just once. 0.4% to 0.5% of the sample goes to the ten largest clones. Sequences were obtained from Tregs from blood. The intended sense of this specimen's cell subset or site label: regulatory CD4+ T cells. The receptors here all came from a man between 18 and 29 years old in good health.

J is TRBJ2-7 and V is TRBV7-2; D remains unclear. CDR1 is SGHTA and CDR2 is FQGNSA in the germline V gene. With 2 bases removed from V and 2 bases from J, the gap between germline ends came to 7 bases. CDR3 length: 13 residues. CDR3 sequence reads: CASSLYRAYEQYF. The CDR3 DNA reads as TGTGCCAGCAGCTTATACAGAGCCTACGAGCAGTACTTC.

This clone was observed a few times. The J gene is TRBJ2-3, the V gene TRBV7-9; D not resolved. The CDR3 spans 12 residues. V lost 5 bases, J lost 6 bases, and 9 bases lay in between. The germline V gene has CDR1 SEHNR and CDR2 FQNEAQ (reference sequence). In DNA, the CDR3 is TGTGCCAGCAGCACCCACCGGGATACGCAGTATTTT. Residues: CASSTHRDTQYF.

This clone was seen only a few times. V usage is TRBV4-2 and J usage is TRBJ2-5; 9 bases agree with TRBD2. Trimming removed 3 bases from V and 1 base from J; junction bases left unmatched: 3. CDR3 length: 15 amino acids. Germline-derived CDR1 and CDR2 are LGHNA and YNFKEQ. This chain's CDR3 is CASSHLAGVQETQYF. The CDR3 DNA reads TGTGCCAGCAGCCATTTAGCGGGGGTCCAAGAGACCCAGTACTTC.

In DNA, the CDR3 is TGCAGCGCCCAGAGAGGTATCGGGGCTTTCTTT. It encodes CSAQRGIGAFF. The chain combines TRBV29-1 with TRBJ1-1; no clear D gene. Germline CDR1 reads SQVTM; CDR2 reads ANQGSEA. This CDR3 region has 11 residues. V dropped 7 bases and J dropped 11 bases, with 17 bases sitting between them.

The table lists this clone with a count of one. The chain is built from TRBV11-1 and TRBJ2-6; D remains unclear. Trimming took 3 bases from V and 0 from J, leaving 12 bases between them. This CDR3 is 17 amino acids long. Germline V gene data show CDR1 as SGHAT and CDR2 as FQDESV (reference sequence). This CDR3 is CASSFGQWASGANVLTF. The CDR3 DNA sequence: TGTGCCAGCAGCTTTGGTCAGTGGGCCTCTGGGGCCAACGTCCTGACTTTC.

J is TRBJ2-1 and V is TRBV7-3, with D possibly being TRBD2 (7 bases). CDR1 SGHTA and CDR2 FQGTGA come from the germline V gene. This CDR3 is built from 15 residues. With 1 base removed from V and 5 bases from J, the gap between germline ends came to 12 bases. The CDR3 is CASSLRAGADNEQFF. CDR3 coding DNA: TGTGCCAGCAGCTTAAGGGCGGGGGCGGACAATGAGCAGTTCTTC.

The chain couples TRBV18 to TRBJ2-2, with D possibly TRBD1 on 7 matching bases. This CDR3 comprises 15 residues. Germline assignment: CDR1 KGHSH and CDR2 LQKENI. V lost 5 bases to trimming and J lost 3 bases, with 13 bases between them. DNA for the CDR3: TGTGCCAGCTCAAAGGACAGGAGGGACACCGGGGAGCTGTTTTTT. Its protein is CASSKDRRDTGELFF.

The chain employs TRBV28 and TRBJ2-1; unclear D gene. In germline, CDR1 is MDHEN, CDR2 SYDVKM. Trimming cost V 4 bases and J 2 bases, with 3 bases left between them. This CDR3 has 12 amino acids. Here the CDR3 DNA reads TGTGCCAGCAGTTCCACCTACAATGAGCAGTTCTTC. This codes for CASSSTYNEQFF.

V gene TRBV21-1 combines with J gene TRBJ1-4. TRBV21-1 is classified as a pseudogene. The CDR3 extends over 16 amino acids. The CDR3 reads CASSKNLGLPNEKLFF. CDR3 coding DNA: TGTGCCAGCAGCAAAAATTTGGGACTGCCGAATGAAAAACTGTTTTTT.

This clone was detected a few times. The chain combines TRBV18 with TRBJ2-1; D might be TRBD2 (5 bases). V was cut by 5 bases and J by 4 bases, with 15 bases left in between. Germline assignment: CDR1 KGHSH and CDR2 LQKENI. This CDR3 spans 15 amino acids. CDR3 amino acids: CASSAWTGAYNEQFF. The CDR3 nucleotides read TGTGCCAGCTCAGCTTGGACTGGAGCTTACAATGAGCAGTTCTTC.

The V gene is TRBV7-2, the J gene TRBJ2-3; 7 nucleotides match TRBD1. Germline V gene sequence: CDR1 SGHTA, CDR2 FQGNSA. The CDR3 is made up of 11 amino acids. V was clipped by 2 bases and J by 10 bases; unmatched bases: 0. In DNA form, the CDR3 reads TGTGCCAGCAGCTTACAGGGGGCGCAGTATTTT. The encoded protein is CASSLQGAQYF.

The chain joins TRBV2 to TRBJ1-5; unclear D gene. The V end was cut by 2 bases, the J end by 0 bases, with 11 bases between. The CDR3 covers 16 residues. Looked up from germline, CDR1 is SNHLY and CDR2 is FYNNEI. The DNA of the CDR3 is TGTGCCAGCAGTGAACCCCGAGCCTATAGCAATCAGCCCCAGCATTTT. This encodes CASSEPRAYSNQPQHF. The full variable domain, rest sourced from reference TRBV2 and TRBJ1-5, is EPEVTQTPSHQVTQMGQEVILRCVPISNHLYFYWYRQILGQKVEFLVSFYNNEISEKSEIFDDQFSVERPDGSNFTLKIRSTKLEDSAMYFCASSEPRAYSNQPQHFGDGTRLSIL.

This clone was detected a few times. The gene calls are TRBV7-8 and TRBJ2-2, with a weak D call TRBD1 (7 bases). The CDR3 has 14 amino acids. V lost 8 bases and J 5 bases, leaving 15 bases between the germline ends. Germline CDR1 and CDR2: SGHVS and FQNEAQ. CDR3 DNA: TGTGCCAGCCACGGGGCAGGGGGGACCGGGGAGCTGTTTTTT. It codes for CASHGAGGTGELFF. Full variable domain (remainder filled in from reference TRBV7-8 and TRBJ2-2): GAGVSQSPRYKVAKRGQDVALRCDPISGHVSLFWYQQALGQGPEFLTYFQNEAQLDKSGLPSDRFFAERPEGSVSTLKIQRTQQEDSAVYLCASHGAGGTGELFFGEGSRLTVL.

CDR3 loop: CASSPGTTSSYNSPLHF. The DNA for the CDR3 is TGTGCCAGCAGCCCCGGGACAACAAGCTCCTATAATTCACCCCTCCACTTT. This chain links TRBV9 with TRBJ1-6, with a weak D call TRBD1 (6 bases). The germline CDR1 and CDR2 sequences are SGDLS and YYNGEE. The germline V and J ends were trimmed by 4 bases and 0 bases, with 14 bases remaining between them. The CDR3 is made up of 17 amino acids.

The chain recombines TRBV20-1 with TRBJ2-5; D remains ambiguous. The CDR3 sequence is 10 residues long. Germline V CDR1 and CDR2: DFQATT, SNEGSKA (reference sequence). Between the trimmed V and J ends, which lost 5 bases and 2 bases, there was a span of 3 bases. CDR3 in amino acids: CSAAQETQYF. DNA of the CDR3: TGCAGTGCTGCGCAAGAGACCCAGTACTTC.

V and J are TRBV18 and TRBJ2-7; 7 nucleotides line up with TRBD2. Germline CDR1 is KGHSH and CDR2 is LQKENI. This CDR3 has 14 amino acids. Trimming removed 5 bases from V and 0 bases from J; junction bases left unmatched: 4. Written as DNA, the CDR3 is TGTGCCAGCTCAGGGAGGGGCCCCTCCTACGAGCAGTACTTC. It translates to CASSGRGPSYEQYF.

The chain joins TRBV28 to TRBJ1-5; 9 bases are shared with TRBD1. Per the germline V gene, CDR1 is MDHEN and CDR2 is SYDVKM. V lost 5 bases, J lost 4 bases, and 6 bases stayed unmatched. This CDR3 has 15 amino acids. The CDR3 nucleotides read TGTGCCAGCAGTCTTGGACAGGGGAGTAATCAGCCCCAGCATTTT. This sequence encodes CASSLGQGSNQPQHF.

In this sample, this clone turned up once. CDR3 loop: CAWMDLPETQYF. The CDR3 nucleotides read TGTGCCTGGATGGACTTGCCAGAGACCCAGTACTTC. The rearrangement uses TRBV30 and TRBJ2-5; tentative D call: TRBD2 (5 bases). V lost 4 bases to trimming and J lost 4 bases, with 10 bases between them. This CDR3 contains 12 residues. Germline lookup yields CDR1 GTSNPN and CDR2 SVGIG (reference sequence). Full variable domain (rest looked up from reference TRBV30 and TRBJ2-5): SQTIHQWPATLVQPVGSPLSLECTVEGTSNPNLYWYRQAAGRGLQLLFYSVGIGQISSEVPQNLSASRPQDRQFILSSKKLLLSDSGFYLCAWMDLPETQYFGPGTRLLVL.

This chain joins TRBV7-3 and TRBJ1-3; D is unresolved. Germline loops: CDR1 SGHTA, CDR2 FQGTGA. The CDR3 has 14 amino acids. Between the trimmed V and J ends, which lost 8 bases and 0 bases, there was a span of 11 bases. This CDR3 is CASGVAGSGNTIYF. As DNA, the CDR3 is TGTGCCAGCGGGGTGGCGGGCTCTGGAAACACCATATATTTT. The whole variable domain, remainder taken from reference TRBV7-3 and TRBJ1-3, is GAGVSQTPSNKVTEKGKYVELRCDPISGHTALYWYRQSLGQGPEFLIYFQGTGAADDSGLPNDRFFAVRPEGSVSTLKIQRTERGDSAVYLCASGVAGSGNTIYFGEGSWLTVV.

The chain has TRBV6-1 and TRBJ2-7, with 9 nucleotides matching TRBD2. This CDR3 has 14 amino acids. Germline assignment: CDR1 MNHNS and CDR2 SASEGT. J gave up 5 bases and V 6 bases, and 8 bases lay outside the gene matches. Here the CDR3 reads CASRPGLAMNEQYF. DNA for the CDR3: TGTGCCAGCAGACCGGGACTAGCAATGAACGAGCAGTACTTC.

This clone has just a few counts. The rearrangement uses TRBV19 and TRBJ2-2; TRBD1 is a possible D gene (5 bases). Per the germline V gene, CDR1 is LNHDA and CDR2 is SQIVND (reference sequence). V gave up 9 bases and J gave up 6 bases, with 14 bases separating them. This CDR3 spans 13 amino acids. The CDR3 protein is CASRVVGAGELFF. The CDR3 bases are TGTGCCAGCAGGGTGGTTGGGGCCGGGGAGCTGTTTTTT.

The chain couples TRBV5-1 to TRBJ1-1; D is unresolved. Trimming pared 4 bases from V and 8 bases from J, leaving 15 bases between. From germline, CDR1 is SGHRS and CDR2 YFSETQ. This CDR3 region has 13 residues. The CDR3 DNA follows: TGCGCCAGCAGCCCCGGAGGTGGGCGAGAAGCTTTCTTT. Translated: CASSPGGGREAFF.

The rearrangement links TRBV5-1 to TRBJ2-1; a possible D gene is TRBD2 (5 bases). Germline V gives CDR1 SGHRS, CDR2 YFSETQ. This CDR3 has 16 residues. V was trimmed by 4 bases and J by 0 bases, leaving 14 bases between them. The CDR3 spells CASSPRSGSSYNEQFF. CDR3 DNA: TGCGCCAGCAGCCCCCGCAGCGGAAGCTCCTACAATGAGCAGTTCTTC.

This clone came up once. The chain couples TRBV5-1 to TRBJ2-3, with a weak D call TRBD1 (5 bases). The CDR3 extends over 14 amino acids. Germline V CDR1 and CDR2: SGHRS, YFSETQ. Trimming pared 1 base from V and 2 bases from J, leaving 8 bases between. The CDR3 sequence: CASSLRGVTDTQYF. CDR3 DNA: TGCGCCAGCAGCTTGAGGGGCGTCACAGATACGCAGTATTTT. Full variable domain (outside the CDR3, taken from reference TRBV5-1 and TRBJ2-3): KAGVTQTPRYLIKTRGQQVTLSCSPISGHRSVSWYQQTPGQGLQFLFEYFSETQRNKGNFPGRFSGRQFSNSRSEMNVSTLELGDSALYLCASSLRGVTDTQYFGPGTRLTVL.

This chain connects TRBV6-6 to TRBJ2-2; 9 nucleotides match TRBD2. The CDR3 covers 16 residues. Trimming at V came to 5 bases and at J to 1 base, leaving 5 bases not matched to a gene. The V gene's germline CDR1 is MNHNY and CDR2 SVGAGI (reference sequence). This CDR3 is CASSTSGGLNTGELFF. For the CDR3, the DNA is TGTGCCAGCAGTACGAGCGGGGGGTTGAACACCGGGGAGCTGTTTTTT.

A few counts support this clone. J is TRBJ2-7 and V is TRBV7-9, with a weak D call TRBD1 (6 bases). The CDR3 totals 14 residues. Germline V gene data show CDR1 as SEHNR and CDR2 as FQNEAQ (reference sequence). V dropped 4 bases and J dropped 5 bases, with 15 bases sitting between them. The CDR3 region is CASSSGTSANEQYF. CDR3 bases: TGTGCCAGCAGCTCTGGGACAAGTGCAAACGAGCAGTACTTC.

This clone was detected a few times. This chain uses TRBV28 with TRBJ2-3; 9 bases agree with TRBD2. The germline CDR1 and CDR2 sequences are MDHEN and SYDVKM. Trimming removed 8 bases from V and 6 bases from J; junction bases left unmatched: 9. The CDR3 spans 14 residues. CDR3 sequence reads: CASRLAGRGDTQYF. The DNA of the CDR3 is TGTGCCAGCCGTCTAGCGGGGAGGGGGGATACGCAGTATTTT.

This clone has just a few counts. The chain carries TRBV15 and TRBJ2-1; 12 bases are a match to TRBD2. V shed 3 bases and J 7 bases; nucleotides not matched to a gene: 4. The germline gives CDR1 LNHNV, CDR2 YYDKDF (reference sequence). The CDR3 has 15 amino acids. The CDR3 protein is CATSSRGLAGNEQFF. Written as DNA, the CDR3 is TGTGCCACCAGCAGTAGGGGACTAGCGGGTAATGAGCAGTTCTTC.

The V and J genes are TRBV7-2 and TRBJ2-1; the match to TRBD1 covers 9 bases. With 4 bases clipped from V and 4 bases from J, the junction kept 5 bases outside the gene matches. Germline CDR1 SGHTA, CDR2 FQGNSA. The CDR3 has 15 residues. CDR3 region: CASSWAGQGYNEQFF. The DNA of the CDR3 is TGTGCCAGCAGCTGGGCGGGACAGGGTTACAATGAGCAGTTCTTC. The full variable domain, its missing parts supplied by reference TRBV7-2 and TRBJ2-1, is GAGVSQSPSNKVTEKGKDVELRCDPISGHTALYWYRQSLGQGLEFLIYFQGNSAPDKSGLPSDRFSAERTGGSVSTLTIQRTQQEDSAVYLCASSWAGQGYNEQFFGPGTRLTVL.

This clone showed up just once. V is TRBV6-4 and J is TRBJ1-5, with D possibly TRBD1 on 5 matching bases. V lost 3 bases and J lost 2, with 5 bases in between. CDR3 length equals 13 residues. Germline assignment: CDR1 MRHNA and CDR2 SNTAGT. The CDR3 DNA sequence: TGTGCCAGCAGTGAACAGGGCAATCAGCCCCAGCATTTT. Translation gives CASSEQGNQPQHF.